This T cell receptor (beta chain) was obtained from a study of naive and memory T cell subsets. Study results and caveats: In naive cells, over 95% of TCR sequences were seen only once. TCR abundance followed a power law differing between naive and memory subsets. Possibly reflecting memory cells re-expressing CD45RA, a few larger clonotypes occurred in naive repertoires, especially CD8. A clonotype means one alpha or beta sequence, not an alpha/beta pair.

Both TRBC1 and TRBC2 were covered by a beta constant-region primer of two equimolar oligonucleotides. Ligated cDNA was amplified by four rounds of PCR with nested alpha and beta constant-region primers and SP2. Via MiXCR, TCRdb re-called the UMI-ligation and nested PCR reads, giving one row per CDR3 protein. There are around 93,000 distinct CDR3 sequences in the sample; 10% to 12% occur only once, and about 0.14% lies in the top ten. This CDR3 is 14 amino acids long. Trimming cost V 6 bases and J 0 bases, with 11 bases left between them. Worth noting for this clonotype: Its antigen is unknown.

What was sequenced was naive CD4+ T cells from blood. V is TRBV12-3 or TRBV12-4 and J is TRBJ1-1; a possible D gene is TRBD1 (5 bases). The TCR was taken from a human donor in good health. The CDR3 DNA reads TGTGCCAGCAGCCTAAAGGGACTGAACACTGAAGCTTTCTTT. Residues: CASSLKGLNTEAFF.